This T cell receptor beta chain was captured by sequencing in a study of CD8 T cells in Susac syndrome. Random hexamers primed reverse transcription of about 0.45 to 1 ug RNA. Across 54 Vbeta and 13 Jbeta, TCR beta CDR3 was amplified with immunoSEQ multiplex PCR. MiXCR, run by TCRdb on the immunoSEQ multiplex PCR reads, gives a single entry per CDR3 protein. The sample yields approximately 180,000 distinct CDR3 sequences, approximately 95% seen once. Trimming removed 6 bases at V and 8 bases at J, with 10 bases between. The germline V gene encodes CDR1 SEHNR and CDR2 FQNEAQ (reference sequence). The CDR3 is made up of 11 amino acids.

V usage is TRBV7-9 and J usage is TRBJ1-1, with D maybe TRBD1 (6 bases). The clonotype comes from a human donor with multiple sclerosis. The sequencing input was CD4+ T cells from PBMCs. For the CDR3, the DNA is TGTGCCAGCAGACTTGGGACAGAAGCTTTCTTT. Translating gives CASRLGTEAFF. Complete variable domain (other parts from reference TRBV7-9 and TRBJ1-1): DTGVSQNPRHKITKRGQNVTFRCDPISEHNRLYWYRQTLGQGPEFLTYFQNEAQLEKSRLLSDRFSAERPKGSFSTLEIQRTEQGDSAMYLCASRLGTEAFFGQGTRLTVV.